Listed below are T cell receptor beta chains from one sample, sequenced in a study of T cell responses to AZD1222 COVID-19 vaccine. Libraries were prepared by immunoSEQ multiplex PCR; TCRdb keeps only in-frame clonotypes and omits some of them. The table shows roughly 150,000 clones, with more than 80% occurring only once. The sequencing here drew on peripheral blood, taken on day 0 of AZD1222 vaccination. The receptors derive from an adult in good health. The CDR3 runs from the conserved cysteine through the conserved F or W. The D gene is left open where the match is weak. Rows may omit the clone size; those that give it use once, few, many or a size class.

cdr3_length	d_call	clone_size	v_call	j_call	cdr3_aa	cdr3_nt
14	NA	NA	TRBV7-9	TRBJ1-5	CASSYGTPTQPQHF	TGTGCCAGCAGCTACGGGACGCCTACTCAGCCCCAGCATTTT
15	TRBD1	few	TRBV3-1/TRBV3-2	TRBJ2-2	CASRPGTGNTGELFF	TGTGCCAGCAGACCCGGGACAGGGAACACCGGGGAGCTGTTTTTT
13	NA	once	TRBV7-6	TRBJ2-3	CASSLARSDTQYF	TGTGCCAGCAGCTTAGCAAGGTCAGATACGCAGTATTTT
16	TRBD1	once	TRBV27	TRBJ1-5	CASIATWTGRGQPQHF	TGTGCCAGCATCGCCACCTGGACAGGGCGGGGGCAGCCCCAGCATTTT
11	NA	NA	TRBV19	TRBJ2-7	CAGGRQYEQYF	TGTGCCGGGGGGAGACAATACGAGCAGTACTTC
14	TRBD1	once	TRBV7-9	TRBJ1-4	CASSTSGGGEKLFF	TGTGCCAGCAGCACCTCAGGGGGGGGTGAAAAACTGTTTTTT
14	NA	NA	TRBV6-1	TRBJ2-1	CASSDGGLDPVLFF	TGTGCCAGCAGTGATGGGGGCCTTGATCCCGTTCTGTTCTTC
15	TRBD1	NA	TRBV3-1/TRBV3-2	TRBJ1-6	CASSSDRGIGSPLHF	TGTGCCAGCAGCTCCGACAGGGGAATAGGTTCACCCCTCCACTTT
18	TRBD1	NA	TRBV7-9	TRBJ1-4	CASSPRTGHLATNEKLFF	TGTGCCAGCAGCCCGAGGACAGGGCACCTTGCAACTAATGAAAAACTGTTTTTT
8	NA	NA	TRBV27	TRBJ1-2	CASRSVHF	TGTGCCAGCAGGTCCGTTCACTTC
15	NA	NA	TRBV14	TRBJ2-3	CASSGPGHMSDTQYF	TGTGCCAGCAGCGGGCCGGGCCATATGTCGGATACGCAGTATTTT
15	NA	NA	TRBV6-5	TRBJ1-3	CASSYGGLSGNTIYF	TGTGCCAGCAGTTACGGGGGGCTGAGTGGAAACACCATATATTTT
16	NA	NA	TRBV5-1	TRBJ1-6	CASRATGSSYNSPLHF	TGCGCCAGCAGGGCTACAGGGAGCTCCTATAATTCACCCCTCCACTTT
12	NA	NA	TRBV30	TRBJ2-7	CAWSTGSYEQYF	TGTGCCTGGAGTACAGGTTCCTACGAGCAGTACTTC
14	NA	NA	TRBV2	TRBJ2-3	CASSGRTSTDTQYF	TGTGCCAGCAGTGGGCGCACTAGCACAGATACGCAGTATTTT
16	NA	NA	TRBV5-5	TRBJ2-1	CASSFTGGFTYNEQFF	TGTGCCAGCAGCTTCACGGGGGGCTTTACCTACAATGAGCAGTTCTTC
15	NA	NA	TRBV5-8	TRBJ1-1	CASSPVGGSLVVAFF	TGTGCCAGCAGCCCCGTCGGAGGATCCCTAGTTGTGGCTTTCTTT
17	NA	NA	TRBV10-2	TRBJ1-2	CASSEWQGSGWVYGYTF	TGCGCCAGCAGTGAGTGGCAGGGCTCTGGATGGGTCTATGGCTACACCTTC
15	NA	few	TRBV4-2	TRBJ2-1	CASSQEPGSYNEQFF	TGTGCCAGCAGCCAGGAGCCGGGCTCCTACAATGAGCAGTTCTTC
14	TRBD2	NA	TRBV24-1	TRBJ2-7	CATSDPTSGDEQYF	TGTGCCACCAGTGACCCGACTAGCGGGGACGAGCAGTACTTC
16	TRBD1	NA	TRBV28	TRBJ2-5	CASSSYNRQGWETQYF	TGTGCCAGCAGTTCCTACAACCGACAGGGCTGGGAGACCCAGTACTTC
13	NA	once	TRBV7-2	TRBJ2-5	CASSLERGETQYF	TGTGCCAGCAGCTTAGAAAGGGGCGAGACCCAGTACTTC
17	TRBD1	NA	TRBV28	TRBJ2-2	CASSPIGRGQGGGELFF	TGTGCCAGCAGTCCGATAGGGCGAGGACAGGGTGGCGGGGAGCTGTTTTTT
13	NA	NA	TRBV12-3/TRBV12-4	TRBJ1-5	CASSPTRGQPQHF	TGTGCCAGCAGTCCCACGAGGGGCCAGCCCCAGCATTTT
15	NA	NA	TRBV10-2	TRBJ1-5	CASSDVGRGSQPQHF	TGCGCCAGCAGTGATGTTGGAAGGGGGAGTCAGCCCCAGCATTTT
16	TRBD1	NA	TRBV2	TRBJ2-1	CASSDGRQGTYNEQFF	TGTGCCAGCAGTGATGGCCGACAGGGAACCTACAATGAGCAGTTCTTC
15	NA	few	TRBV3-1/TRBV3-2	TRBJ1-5	CASSQGLTRTRPQHF	TGTGCCAGCAGCCAGGGCCTAACCCGCACGCGGCCCCAGCATTTT
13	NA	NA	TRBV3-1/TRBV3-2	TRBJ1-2	CASSQEWGSGYTF	TGTGCCAGCAGCCAAGAGTGGGGAAGTGGCTACACCTTC
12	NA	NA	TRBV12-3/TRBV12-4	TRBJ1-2	CASSLGAYGYTF	TGTGCCAGCAGTTTAGGGGCCTATGGCTACACCTTC
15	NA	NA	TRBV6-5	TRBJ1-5	CASRTQGGSNQPQHF	TGTGCCAGCAGGACCCAGGGTGGGAGCAATCAGCCCCAGCATTTT
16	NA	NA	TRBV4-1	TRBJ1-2	CASSQDLVGTPYGYTF	TGCGCCAGCAGCCAAGATCTGGTTGGGACCCCCTATGGCTACACCTTC
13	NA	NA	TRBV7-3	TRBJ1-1	CASSLIGAGEAFF	TGTGCCAGCAGCTTAATAGGGGCGGGGGAAGCTTTCTTT
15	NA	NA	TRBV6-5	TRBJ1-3	CASSYSQGTGNTIYF	TGTGCCAGCAGTTACTCACAGGGAACTGGAAACACCATATATTTT
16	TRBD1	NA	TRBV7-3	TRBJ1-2	CASSLTPDRVAYGYTF	TGTGCCAGCAGCCTCACCCCGGACAGGGTGGCCTATGGCTACACCTTC
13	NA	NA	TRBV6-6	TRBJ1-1	CASSYLGLSEAFF	TGTGCCAGCAGTTACCTGGGGCTCTCTGAAGCTTTCTTT
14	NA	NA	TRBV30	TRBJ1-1	CAWNPQSRNTEAFF	TGTGCCTGGAACCCTCAAAGCCGGAACACTGAAGCTTTCTTT
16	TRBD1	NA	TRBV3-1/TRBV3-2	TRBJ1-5	CASSQDGTVSNQPQHF	TGTGCCAGCAGCCAAGATGGGACAGTTAGCAATCAGCCCCAGCATTTT
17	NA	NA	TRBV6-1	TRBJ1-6	CASSARDVRLGNSPLHF	TGTGCCAGCAGTGCCCGGGACGTGAGGCTGGGGAATTCACCCCTCCACTTT
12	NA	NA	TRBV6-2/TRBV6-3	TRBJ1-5	CASSFWDQPQHF	TGTGCCAGCAGTTTTTGGGATCAGCCCCAGCATTTT
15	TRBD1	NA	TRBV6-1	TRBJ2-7	CASSEGQGALYEQYF	TGTGCCAGCAGTGAGGGACAGGGGGCCCTCTACGAGCAGTACTTC
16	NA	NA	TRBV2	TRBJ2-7	CASSVPPRLITYEQYF	TGTGCCAGCAGTGTCCCCCCCCGTTTAATAACCTACGAGCAGTACTTC
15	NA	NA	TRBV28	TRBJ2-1	CASSWTGTSDNEQFF	TGTGCCAGCAGTTGGACCGGGACGAGCGACAATGAGCAGTTCTTC
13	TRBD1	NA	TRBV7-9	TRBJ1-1	CASSRGQGVVAFF	TGTGCCAGCAGCCGGGGACAGGGGGTTGTCGCTTTCTTT
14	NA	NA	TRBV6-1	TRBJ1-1	CASREGLMNTEAFF	TGTGCCAGCAGGGAAGGACTAATGAACACTGAAGCTTTCTTT
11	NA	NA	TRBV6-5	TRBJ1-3	CATQNGNTIYF	TGTGCCACCCAGAATGGAAACACCATATATTTT
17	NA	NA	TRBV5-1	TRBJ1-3	CASSLRGPGASGNTIYF	TGCGCCAGCAGCTTGCGGGGTCCGGGGGCATCTGGAAACACCATATATTTT
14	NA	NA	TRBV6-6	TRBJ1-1	CASSYSNGEAEAFF	TGTGCCAGCAGTTACTCAAATGGGGAGGCTGAAGCTTTCTTT
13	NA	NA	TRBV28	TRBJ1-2	CASNIDSSYGYTF	TGTGCCAGCAACATTGACTCAAGCTATGGCTACACCTTC
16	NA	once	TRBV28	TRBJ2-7	CASSSPGGPRPYEQYF	TGTGCCAGCAGTTCCCCCGGCGGGCCAAGGCCCTACGAGCAGTACTTC
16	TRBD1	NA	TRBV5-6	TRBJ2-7	CASSHRGRGPRGEQYF	TGTGCCAGCAGTCACAGGGGGCGCGGCCCCCGGGGCGAGCAGTACTTC
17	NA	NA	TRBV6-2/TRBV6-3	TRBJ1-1	CASSSLVGRALNTEAFF	TGTGCCAGCAGTTCCCTCGTGGGGCGCGCCCTGAACACTGAAGCTTTCTTT
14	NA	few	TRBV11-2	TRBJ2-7	CASSVISGLYEQYF	TGTGCCAGCAGCGTAATAAGCGGCCTCTACGAGCAGTACTTC
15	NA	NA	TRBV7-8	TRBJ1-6	CASSFAGLYNSPLHF	TGTGCCAGCAGCTTCGCAGGGTTATATAATTCACCCCTCCACTTT